Following are 20 T cell receptor beta chains from one sample sequenced in a study of blood T cells in healthy people across ages (dated by TCRdb to 2015 to 2017). The method behind the library was 5' RACE. The sample was run on an Illumina HiSeq 2500. A second PCR of roughly 6 to 11 cycles was run with a J-beta primer mix and a sample-barcoded 5' primer. TCRdb trimmed public reads at Q25 via fastp, called clones via MiXCR and kept in-frame beta chains. Each entry merges the rows of one CDR3 protein and shows their most common DNA and genes. A total of about 720,000 distinct CDR3 sequences appear in this sample, 22% of them only once. The ten largest clones add up to about 22% of the sample. Sequenced sample: blood. Every receptor here comes from a man between 65 and 80 years old in good health.

This rearrangement joins TRBV12-3 or TRBV12-4 to TRBJ2-5, with a possible D match to TRBD2 (6 bases). The J call could be wrong; TRBJ2-1 is a better fit for the DNA end. The CDR3 is 14 residues long. Here the CDR3 DNA reads TGTGCCAGCAGTTTGGACGGGAGCACCAATGAGCAGTTCTTC. Residues: CASSLDGSTNEQFF.

J is TRBJ2-2 and V is TRBV5-1; the D gene could be TRBD1 or TRBD2 (5 bases each). CDR1 and CDR2 from the germline V gene are SGHRS and YFSETQ. The CDR3 totals 16 residues. Trimming left V 4 bases short and J 2 bases short, with 15 bases between. The chain's CDR3 is CASSVSGTDNTGELFF. As DNA, the CDR3 is TGCGCCAGCAGCGTTTCCGGGACCGATAACACCGGGGAGCTGTTTTTT.

This clonotype came up once. This chain uses TRBV2 with TRBJ2-3, with 9 bases fitting TRBD2. The germline gives CDR1 SNHLY, CDR2 FYNNEI. The CDR3 loop spans 15 amino acids. The V gene end was trimmed by 7 bases and the J gene end by 4 bases; junction bases not matched to a gene: 9. CDR3 residues: CASNSGGGGADTQYF. CDR3 sequence (DNA): TGTGCCAGCAACTCGGGTGGCGGGGGGGCAGATACGCAGTATTTT. Variable domain in full (rest from reference TRBV2 and TRBJ2-3): EPEVTQTPSHQVTQMGQEVILRCVPISNHLYFYWYRQILGQKVEFLVSFYNNEISEKSEIFDDQFSVERPDGSNFTLKIRSTKLEDSAMYFCASNSGGGGADTQYFGPGTRLTVL.

Many counts were recorded for this clonotype. The rearrangement uses TRBV29-1 and TRBJ2-3, with D tentatively TRBD2 (5 bases). The CDR3 covers 13 residues. Germline V gene data show CDR1 as SQVTM and CDR2 as ANQGSEA. Trimming took 4 bases from V and 5 from J, leaving 13 bases between them. The chain's CDR3 is CSVAEGNVDTQYF. The CDR3, as DNA: TGCAGCGTTGCTGAGGGTAATGTAGATACGCAGTATTTT.

This clonotype was seen a single time. The chain combines TRBV20-1 with TRBJ2-7; D perhaps matches TRBD2 (5 bases). Trimming left V 0 bases short and J 1 base short, with 13 bases between. Germline lookup yields CDR1 DFQATT and CDR2 SNEGSKA (reference sequence). There are 15 residues in the CDR3. In nucleotides, the CDR3 is TGCAGTGCTAGAGATTCTGCGGGTTTTTCCTACGAGCAGTACTTC. As protein: CSARDSAGFSYEQYF.

This sequence joins TRBV6-2 or TRBV6-3 and TRBJ2-5; D tentatively reads TRBD1 or TRBD2 (5 bases each). Germline assignment: CDR1 MNHEY and CDR2 SVGEGT. The CDR3 runs 13 residues. V was shortened by 8 bases and J by 5 bases, with 15 bases between the two germline ends. DNA of the CDR3: TGTGCCAGCCGACGGGGACCGACGGAGACCCAGTACTTC. Protein product: CASRRGPTETQYF.

The V gene is TRBV5-1, the J gene TRBJ1-1; maybe TRBD1 (5 bases). Germline V gene data show CDR1 as SGHRS and CDR2 as YFSETQ. This CDR3 region has 12 residues. The V and J ends lost 8 bases and 1 base respectively, with 9 bases between them. The CDR3 sequence: CASGQPNTEAFF. The CDR3 DNA reads as TGCGCCAGTGGACAACCGAACACTGAAGCTTTCTTT.

The rearrangement uses TRBV6-2 or TRBV6-3 and TRBJ2-1, with a weak D call TRBD2 (6 bases). Trimming took off 3 bases at V and 5 bases at J, with 20 bases between the two ends. CDR3 length equals 17 residues. Germline loops: CDR1 MNHEY, CDR2 SVGEGT. CDR3 region: CASSYPPRRGTDNEQFF. The DNA of the CDR3 is TGTGCCAGCAGTTATCCCCCCCGACGCGGGACCGACAATGAGCAGTTCTTC.

This clonotype was observed a few times. This chain links TRBV19 with TRBJ1-5; no firm D call. The CDR3 loop spans 15 amino acids. Trimming removed 2 bases from V and 4 bases from J, with 12 bases in between. Germline values: CDR1 LNHDA, CDR2 SQIVND (reference sequence). The CDR3 protein is CASSISETQNQPQHF. The CDR3 nucleotides read TGTGCCAGTAGTATATCCGAGACACAGAATCAGCCCCAGCATTTT.

This rearrangement joins TRBV15 to TRBJ2-5; D is undetermined. Trimming left V 0 bases short and J 3 bases short, with 5 bases between. The CDR3 totals 13 residues. Germline CDR1 is LNHNV and CDR2 is YYDKDF (reference sequence). The CDR3 region has the DNA TGTGCCACCAGCAGAGATCAGGAAGAGACCCAGTACTTC. Protein sequence: CATSRDQEETQYF.

The chain employs TRBV3-1 and TRBJ2-1; 11 nucleotides agree with TRBD2. This CDR3 has 16 residues. CDR1 LGHDT and CDR2 YNNKEL come from the germline V gene (reference sequence). Losses at the gene ends were 3 bases for V and 6 bases for J; bases not matched to a gene: 7. The DNA for the CDR3 is TGTGCCAGCAGCCATAACCTAGCGGGGGGATTCAATGAGCAGTTCTTC. Translating it yields CASSHNLAGGFNEQFF.

This clonotype has a handful of counts. This chain joins TRBV5-1 and TRBJ2-3; 11 bases fit TRBD2. With V trimmed by 7 bases and J by 5 bases, 6 bases remained unmatched. The germline CDR1 and CDR2 sequences are SGHRS and YFSETQ. This CDR3 contains 14 residues. The CDR3 spells CASQTSGEGDTQYF. As DNA, the CDR3 is TGCGCCAGCCAGACTAGCGGGGAGGGAGATACGCAGTATTTT.

This clonotype was recorded at least ten times. The chain has TRBV12-3 or TRBV12-4 and TRBJ2-5; TRBD1 is a possible D gene (6 bases). The CDR3 covers 13 residues. V was pared by 5 bases and J by 1 base, with 8 bases between. CDR3 sequence reads: CASSHRVQETQYF. The CDR3 coding sequence is TGTGCCAGCAGTCACAGGGTCCAAGAGACCCAGTACTTC.

This clonotype was observed a few times. The chain is built from TRBV7-9 and TRBJ2-3, with TRBD1 as a possible D gene (5 bases). The germline V and J ends were trimmed by 5 bases and 3 bases, with 12 bases remaining between them. CDR1 is SEHNR and CDR2 is FQNEAQ in the germline V gene (reference sequence). This CDR3 contains 14 residues. The CDR3 reads CASSARAGTDTQYF. DNA for the CDR3: TGTGCCAGCAGCGCCAGGGCAGGGACAGATACGCAGTATTTT.

V is TRBV12-3 or TRBV12-4 and J is TRBJ2-1, with no clear D. Trimming shortened V by 3 bases and J by 7 bases, and 7 bases separated the two germline ends. The CDR3 spans 12 residues. The CDR3 region has the DNA TGTGCCAGCAGTTTTCAGATGAATGAGCAGTTCTTC. Translating gives CASSFQMNEQFF.

The rearrangement links TRBV7-2 to TRBJ2-3, with 9 nucleotides matching TRBD2. The CDR3 loop spans 14 amino acids. The V segment lost 5 bases and the J segment 8 bases; nucleotides outside the gene matches: 8. Germline V gene lookup returns CDR1 SGHTA and CDR2 FQGNSA. The CDR3 loop is CASSPGTSRATQYF. The DNA for the CDR3 is TGTGCCAGCAGCCCCGGGACTAGCCGGGCTACGCAGTATTTT.

Notes on this clonotype: At one end, the junction sequence differs from germline, possibly due to a read error. V gene TRBV20-1 combines with J gene TRBJ1-5; no clear D. Germline values: CDR1 DFQATT, CDR2 SNEGSKA (reference sequence). This CDR3 spans 15 amino acids. CDR3 coding DNA: TGCGGTGCCAGACCGTGGGGTTTAGGCAATCAGCCCCAGCATTTT. Translated: CGARPWGLGNQPQHF.

This chain connects TRBV12-3 or TRBV12-4 to TRBJ2-3, with D perhaps TRBD1 or TRBD2 (6 bases each). The V gene lost 2 bases and the J gene lost 2 bases, with 11 bases spanning the gap. The length of the CDR3 is 15 residues. The DNA of the CDR3 is TGTGCCAGCAGTTTAATCAGGGGACTCACAGATACGCAGTATTTT. The encoded protein is CASSLIRGLTDTQYF.

This chain connects TRBV6-6 to TRBJ2-7; 7 nucleotides agree with TRBD2. Germline values: CDR1 MNHNY, CDR2 SVGAGI (reference sequence). With 8 bases clipped from V and 2 bases from J, the junction kept 12 bases outside the gene matches. The CDR3 covers 15 residues. The CDR3 sequence is CASQTGGGQTYEQYV. The DNA of the CDR3 is TGTGCCAGCCAAACCGGCGGGGGTCAGACCTACGAGCAGTACGTC.

V gene TRBV9 combines with J gene TRBJ2-1; D is possibly TRBD1 (6 bases). Deletions cut 4 bases from V and 4 bases from J, with 12 bases between. The CDR3 totals 14 residues. The V gene's germline CDR1 is SGDLS and CDR2 YYNGEE. The chain's CDR3 is CASSHGGTYNEQFF. The DNA of the CDR3 is TGTGCCAGCAGCCATGGGGGCACTTACAATGAGCAGTTCTTC.